This TCR beta chain stems from a study of T cells after yellow fever vaccination. Overall study context: When fractions had low cell numbers, they were prepared with SMART-Seq v4 Ultra Low Input.

Study-level points and caveats: Compared with primary, the secondary response was weaker and peaked at day 5, not 15. Reappearance after the booster was seen for most primary-vaccination clones, at 95% to 97% CD4 and 75% to 90% CD8.

Concerning this clonotype itself: Its antigen remains unidentified.

V lost 4 bases to trimming and J lost 5 bases, with 17 bases between them. CDR1 LGHDT and CDR2 YNNKEL come from the germline V gene (reference sequence). The CDR3 covers 15 residues. They built TCR cDNA with 5'RACE template switching, a step that put in a universal primer site and UMIs. TCRdb called the 5' RACE reads again in MiXCR, with one record for every CDR3 protein. This sample has a few hundred thousand distinct CDR3 sequences; about 15% occur once, and the top ten carry roughly a sixth. The chain joins TRBV3-1 to TRBJ2-5; D gene uncertain. The sequenced sample was PBMCs, obtained 5 to 6 days after the first yellow fever vaccination. This TCR derives from a man between 18 and 29 years old who received the YFV17D yellow fever vaccine. CDR3 in DNA: TGTGCCAGCAGCCGCAAAGGAGTACCCCGGGAGACCCAGTACTTC. Translating gives CASSRKGVPRETQYF.